The 4 T cell receptor beta chains below were found in one sample sequenced in a study of cytomegalovirus exposure and HLA in healthy donors. The primer mix had 60 Vbeta and 13 Jbeta primers. Some clones are missing from TCRdb's copy, which holds only in-frame ones; the method was immunoSEQ multiplex PCR. The sample yields approximately 130,000 clones, about 82% seen once. Sample: PBMCs. The receptors shown here come from a boy younger than 18 in good health and CMV-seronegative.

This clone has a handful of counts. The chain combines TRBV25-1 with TRBJ2-2; maybe TRBD2 (6 bases). V lost 8 bases, J lost 1 base, and 11 bases lay in between. The CDR3 contains 14 residues. CDR1 is MGHDK and CDR2 is SYGVNS in the germline V gene. CDR3 sequence (DNA): TGTGCCAGCGGGGGGAGCGGGAACACCGGGGAGCTGTTTTTT. This sequence encodes CASGGSGNTGELFF.

This chain joins TRBV5-6 and TRBJ2-2; 11 nucleotides agree with TRBD2. After removal of 5 bases from V and 2 bases from J, the junction contained 8 bases not matched to a gene. The germline V gene encodes CDR1 SGHDT and CDR2 YYEEEE. This CDR3 has 17 residues. CDR3 coding DNA: TGTGCCAGCAGGCGTACTAGCGGGAGCGTCAACACCGGGGAGCTGTTTTTT. It is translated as CASRRTSGSVNTGELFF.

CDR3 amino acids: CASSLGQGPYSNQPQHF. The CDR3 DNA sequence: TGTGCCAGCAGCTTGGGTCAGGGGCCCTATAGCAATCAGCCCCAGCATTTT. The chain employs TRBV5-6 and TRBJ1-5; D might be TRBD1 (6 bases). V was clipped by 0 bases and J by 0 bases, with 13 bases between them. This CDR3 contains 17 residues. Per the germline V gene, CDR1 is SGHDT and CDR2 is YYEEEE.

The rearrangement joins TRBV30 to TRBJ1-2, with D perhaps matching TRBD1 (6 bases). This CDR3 region has 13 residues. Germline V lookup: CDR1 GTSNPN, CDR2 SVGIG (reference sequence). Deletions cut 0 bases from V and 8 bases from J, with 13 bases between. The CDR3 DNA reads as TGTGCCTGGAGTGTAGGACAGTGGGTCGGCTACACCTTC. Translation gives CAWSVGQWVGYTF.